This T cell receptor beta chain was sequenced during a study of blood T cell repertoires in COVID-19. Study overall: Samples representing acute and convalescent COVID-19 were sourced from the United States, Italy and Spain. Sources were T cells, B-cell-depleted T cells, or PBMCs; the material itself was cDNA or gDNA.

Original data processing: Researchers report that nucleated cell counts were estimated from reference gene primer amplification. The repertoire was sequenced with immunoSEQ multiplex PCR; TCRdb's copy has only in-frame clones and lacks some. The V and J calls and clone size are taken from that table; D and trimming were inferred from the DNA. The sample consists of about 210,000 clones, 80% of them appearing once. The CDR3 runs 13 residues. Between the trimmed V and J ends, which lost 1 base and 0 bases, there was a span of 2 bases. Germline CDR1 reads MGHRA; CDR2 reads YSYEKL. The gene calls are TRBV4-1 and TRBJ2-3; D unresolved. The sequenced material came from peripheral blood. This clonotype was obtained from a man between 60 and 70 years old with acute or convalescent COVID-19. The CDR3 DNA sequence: TGCGCCAGCAGCCAAGCTAGCACAGATACGCAGTATTTT. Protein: CASSQASTDTQYF.